The sequence of this T cell receptor (beta chain) was determined in a study of identifying expanded T cells in peripheral blood. Healthy donors had no documented immune events, such as infections, while sampled. Using immunoSEQ multiplex PCR, the repertoire was profiled, and TCRdb retains in-frame clones only, with some absent. Of about 52,000 clones in the sample, less than 85% were seen once. General study points: Differentially abundant clones: about 1.2 between replicates, approximately 16 at about two weeks, 19 to 20 at four. Variance in clone template counts between two-week samples significantly increased with total template count across all healthy donors.

Losses at the gene ends were 9 bases for V and 1 base for J; bases not matched to a gene: 8. The CDR3 consists of 15 residues. The germline V gene encodes CDR1 SGHRS and CDR2 YFSETQ. Comment on this clone: Its antigen is still unknown.

Sequenced: blood. The clonotype was recovered from a person aged 18-70 years in good health. The V and J genes are TRBV5-1 and TRBJ2-1, with TRBD2 identical over 9 bases. The CDR3 region is CATAQAGGSYNEQFF. The CDR3 DNA reads as TGCGCCACTGCCCAAGCGGGGGGATCCTACAATGAGCAGTTCTTC.